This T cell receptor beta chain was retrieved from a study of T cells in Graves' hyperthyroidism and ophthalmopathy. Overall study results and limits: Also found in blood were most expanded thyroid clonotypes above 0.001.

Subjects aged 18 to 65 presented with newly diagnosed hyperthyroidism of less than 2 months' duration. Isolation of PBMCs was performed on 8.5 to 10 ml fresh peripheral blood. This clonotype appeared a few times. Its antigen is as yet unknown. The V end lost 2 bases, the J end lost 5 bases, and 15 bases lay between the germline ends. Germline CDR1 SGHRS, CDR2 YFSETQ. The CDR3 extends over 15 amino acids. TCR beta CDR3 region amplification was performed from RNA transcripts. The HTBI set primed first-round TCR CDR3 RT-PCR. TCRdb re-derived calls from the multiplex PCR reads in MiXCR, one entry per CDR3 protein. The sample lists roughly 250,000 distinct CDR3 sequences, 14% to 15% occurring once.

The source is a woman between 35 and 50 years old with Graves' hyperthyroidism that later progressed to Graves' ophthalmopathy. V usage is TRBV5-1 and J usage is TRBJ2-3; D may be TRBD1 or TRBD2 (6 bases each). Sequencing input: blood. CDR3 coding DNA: TGCGCCAGCAGCTTCAGACTAGTCAGGGGAGATACGCAGTATTTT. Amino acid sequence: CASSFRLVRGDTQYF.